The 29 T cell receptor beta chains below come from one sample, sequenced in a study of blood T cell repertoires in COVID-19. Method: immunoSEQ multiplex PCR; TCRdb's copy keeps in-frame clones and lacks some. The sample yields tens of thousands of clones, about 88% seen once. Sequencing was done on a sample of PBMCs or T cells enriched from blood (not recorded which). The origin of the receptors is a woman in her 40s who had recovered from COVID-19.

The J gene is TRBJ2-3, the V gene TRBV9; 9 nucleotides agree with TRBD2. CDR3 length: 16 amino acids. Germline CDR1 and CDR2: SGDLS and YYNGEE. V shed 3 bases, J shed 5 bases, and the junction held 10 bases outside the gene matches. The CDR3 DNA is TGTGCCAGCAGCGGATCCGGGACTAGCAATGTAGATACGCAGTATTTT. Translated, it gives CASSGSGTSNVDTQYF.

The DNA of the CDR3 is TGTGCCAGTAGTATATCTGCGGGTGGTGGAAACACCATATATTTT. It is translated as CASSISAGGGNTIYF. This chain uses TRBV19 with TRBJ1-3, with D hard to call. Trimming shortened V by 2 bases and J by 3 bases, and 11 bases separated the two germline ends. The germline CDR1 and CDR2 sequences are LNHDA and SQIVND (reference sequence). The length of the CDR3 is 15 residues.

As regards this clone: One end of the junction is discordant with germline, which a read error may explain. CDR3 loop: CASSESGTGQLMDF. The CDR3 nucleotides read TGCGCCAGCAGTGAGTCCGGGACAGGTCAATTGATGGATTTT. The rearrangement joins TRBV10-2 to TRBJ2-3, with 8 bases that match TRBD1. The CDR3 has 14 amino acids. Germline V gene sequence: CDR1 WSHSY, CDR2 SAAADI.

This CDR3 reads CASSQDPEWVQGGGYTF. CDR3 DNA: TGTGCCAGCAGCCAAGATCCGGAATGGGTACAGGGCGGTGGCTACACCTTC. The rearrangement joins TRBV3-1 (or the pseudogene TRBV3-2) to TRBJ1-2; TRBD1 is a possible D gene (6 bases). This CDR3 region has 17 residues. V was clipped by 0 bases and J by 7 bases, with 21 bases between them. Germline V gives CDR1 LGHDT, CDR2 YNNKEL (reference sequence).

This clone has ten or more counts. The chain carries TRBV27 and TRBJ2-2; 7 bases are a match to TRBD2. Germline loops: CDR1 MNHEY, CDR2 SMNVEV (reference sequence). The junction had 5 bases not matched to a gene; V was cut back by 5 bases and J by 5 bases. The CDR3 loop spans 14 amino acids. The CDR3, as DNA: TGTGCCAGCAGTGCATCGGGACTAACCGGGGAGCTGTTTTTT. Encoded protein: CASSASGLTGELFF.

The chain uses TRBV5-1 and TRBJ2-2, with TRBD1 identical over 10 bases. V lost 3 bases, J lost 7 bases, and 6 bases stayed unmatched. CDR1 SGHRS and CDR2 YFSETQ come from the germline V gene. This CDR3 spans 15 amino acids. Here the CDR3 reads CASSSWGQGHGELFF. CDR3 DNA: TGCGCCAGCAGCTCCTGGGGACAGGGGCACGGGGAGCTGTTTTTT.

The rearrangement links TRBV5-4 to TRBJ1-2, with D hard to call. The V gene lost 0 bases and the J gene lost 8 bases, with 14 bases spanning the gap. CDR3 length equals 14 residues. Looked up from germline, CDR1 is SGHNT and CDR2 is YYREEE (reference sequence). CDR3 region: CASSLVQPGDGYTF. CDR3 bases: TGTGCCAGCAGCTTGGTACAGCCGGGAGACGGCTACACCTTC.

In this sample, this clone turned up a few times. The rearrangement uses TRBV2 and TRBJ1-1; the D gene is possibly TRBD1 (5 bases). Trimming took off 6 bases at V and 2 bases at J, with 13 bases between the two ends. Germline lookup yields CDR1 SNHLY and CDR2 FYNNEI. This CDR3 spans 14 amino acids. The DNA for the CDR3 is TGTGCCAGCAGGGGTAATGGGGCTAACACTGAAGCTTTCTTT. Its protein product is CASRGNGANTEAFF.

The chain has TRBV5-1 and TRBJ2-7; 7 bases are shared with TRBD2. The V segment lost 4 bases and the J segment 3 bases; nucleotides outside the gene matches: 10. Germline V CDR1 and CDR2: SGHRS, YFSETQ. The CDR3 runs to 15 residues. The CDR3 sequence is CASSERASGFYEQYF. For the CDR3, the DNA is TGCGCCAGCAGCGAGCGAGCTAGCGGATTCTACGAGCAGTACTTC.

The chain combines TRBV14 with TRBJ2-5; the D is unclear. Germline V gives CDR1 SGHDN, CDR2 FVKESK. Trimming took 0 bases from V and 1 from J, leaving 6 bases between them. The CDR3 spans 14 residues. The CDR3 here is CASSQDYGQETQYF. The CDR3 DNA is TGTGCCAGCAGCCAAGACTACGGCCAAGAGACCCAGTACTTC.

The rearrangement joins TRBV29-1 to TRBJ2-1, with 13 nucleotides matching TRBD2. Per the germline V gene, CDR1 is SQVTM and CDR2 is ANQGSEA. Trimming took 5 bases from V and 6 from J; bases not matched to a gene: 4. The CDR3 consists of 14 residues. The CDR3 region has the DNA TGCAGCGTTTCTACTAGCGGGGGGGTCAATGAGCAGTTCTTC. Amino acids: CSVSTSGGVNEQFF.

The sample holds one count of this clone. The chain combines TRBV2 with TRBJ1-4; D possibly corresponds to TRBD1 (6 bases). CDR1 is SNHLY and CDR2 is FYNNEI in the germline V gene. The CDR3 spans 17 residues. Trimming removed 10 bases from V and 3 bases from J, with 24 bases in between. This CDR3 is CATMTSITGPANEKLFF. CDR3 DNA: TGTGCCACCATGACCTCCATTACAGGGCCGGCTAATGAAAAACTGTTTTTT.

V usage is TRBV19 and J usage is TRBJ2-7; TRBD1 matches at 8 bases. The CDR3 sequence is 13 residues long. Germline V gene sequence: CDR1 LNHDA, CDR2 SQIVND (reference sequence). Trimming took 10 bases from V and 0 from J; bases not matched to a gene: 5. CDR3 amino acids: CAIDRGPSYEQYF. The CDR3 nucleotides read TGTGCCATCGACAGGGGACCCTCCTACGAGCAGTACTTC.

This sequence joins TRBV11-2 and TRBJ2-7; 11 bases are shared with TRBD2. CDR3 length: 15 residues. Germline values: CDR1 SGHAT, CDR2 FQNNGV. J was trimmed by 4 bases and V by 5 bases; bases with no gene match: 7. The CDR3 spells CASSPGLAGGYEQYF. The CDR3, as DNA: TGTGCCAGCAGCCCCGGGCTAGCGGGGGGATACGAGCAGTACTTC.

This clone occurred once. This chain connects TRBV5-5 to TRBJ1-4; D uncertain. Trimming shortened V by 0 bases and J by 2 bases, and 8 bases separated the two germline ends. Germline V gives CDR1 SGHKS, CDR2 YYEKEE (reference sequence). The CDR3 spans 15 residues. DNA for the CDR3: TGTGCCAGCAGCTTGGGAGGGCTCACTAATGAAAAACTGTTTTTT. Protein product: CASSLGGLTNEKLFF.

This rearrangement joins TRBV5-3 to TRBJ2-3; 9 positions match TRBD2. TRBV5-3 is labeled an ORF, and its function is uncertain. The CDR3 sequence is 16 residues long. V shed 1 base, J shed 0 bases, and the junction held 3 bases outside the gene matches. CDR3 residues: CARSLILAGSTDTQYF. In DNA form, the CDR3 reads TGTGCCAGAAGCTTGATCCTAGCGGGGAGCACAGATACGCAGTATTTT.

The chain couples TRBV3-1 (or the pseudogene TRBV3-2) to TRBJ2-4; 16 positions match TRBD2. V shed 4 bases, J shed 6 bases, and the junction held 6 bases outside the gene matches. Per the germline V gene, CDR1 is LGHDT and CDR2 is YNNKEL (reference sequence). The CDR3 is 17 residues long. CDR3 sequence: CASSLGTSGGAGNIQYF. CDR3 in DNA: TGTGCCAGCAGCCTCGGGACTAGCGGGGGGGCGGGAAACATTCAGTACTTC.

This chain uses TRBV19 with TRBJ1-2; D may be TRBD1 (6 bases). From germline, CDR1 is LNHDA and CDR2 SQIVND (reference sequence). The CDR3 is 15 residues long. Trimming removed 6 bases at V and 6 bases at J, with 20 bases between. CDR3 in amino acids: CASSDLGQMAHGYTF. CDR3 sequence (DNA): TGTGCCAGTAGCGACCTTGGACAGATGGCCCATGGCTACACCTTC.

The chain joins TRBV5-4 to TRBJ2-1; perhaps TRBD2 as D (6 bases). The CDR3 loop spans 13 amino acids. Trimming removed 4 bases from V and 5 bases from J, with 10 bases in between. CDR1 is SGHNT and CDR2 is YYREEE in the germline V gene (reference sequence). For the CDR3, the DNA is TGTGCCAGCAGCACGACTAGGGACAATGAGCAGTTCTTC. It translates to CASSTTRDNEQFF. Full variable domain (remainder filled in from reference TRBV5-4 and TRBJ2-1): ETGVTQSPTHLIKTRGQQVTLRCSSQSGHNTVSWYQQALGQGPQFIFQYYREEENGRGNFPPRFSGLQFPNYSSELNVNALELDDSALYLCASSTTRDNEQFFGPGTRLTVL.

The chain employs TRBV27 and TRBJ2-7, with D possibly matching TRBD1 (6 bases). Germline V CDR1 and CDR2: MNHEY, SMNVEV (reference sequence). The germline V and J ends were trimmed by 6 bases and 1 base, with 16 bases remaining between them. CDR3 length: 15 residues. DNA of the CDR3: TGTGCCAGCAGCCTAAGGGGGACCCAATCCTACGAGCAGTACTTC. Translating gives CASSLRGTQSYEQYF.

The gene calls are TRBV5-1 and TRBJ2-2; weak D call: TRBD1 (5 bases). The CDR3 runs 16 residues. Trimming removed 7 bases at V and 4 bases at J, with 20 bases between. Per the germline V gene, CDR1 is SGHRS and CDR2 is YFSETQ. The CDR3 DNA reads as TGCGCCAGCGGATTTACCACTGACAGATCCACCGGGGAGCTGTTTTTT. The encoded protein is CASGFTTDRSTGELFF.

The chain has TRBV19 and TRBJ1-1, with TRBD1 matching 7 bases. This CDR3 has 16 amino acids. From germline, CDR1 is LNHDA and CDR2 SQIVND (reference sequence). After removal of 5 bases from V and 7 bases from J, the junction contained 16 bases not matched to a gene. The CDR3 region is CASSPYLGTARREAFF. CDR3 nucleotides: TGTGCCAGTAGTCCTTACCTTGGGACAGCTCGCCGTGAAGCTTTCTTT.

CDR3 sequence reads: CASSFEVRGFRETQYF. The DNA for the CDR3 is TGTGCCAGCAGCTTTGAAGTTCGGGGATTCAGAGAGACCCAGTACTTC. V usage is TRBV7-9 and J usage is TRBJ2-5; possible D gene TRBD2, 5 bases. CDR3 length: 16 amino acids. From germline, CDR1 is SEHNR and CDR2 FQNEAQ (reference sequence). The V and J ends lost 3 bases and 4 bases respectively, with 18 bases between them. Using reference TRBV7-9 and TRBJ2-5 for the parts outside the CDR3, the full variable domain is DTGVSQNPRHKITKRGQNVTFRCDPISEHNRLYWYRQTLGQGPEFLTYFQNEAQLEKSRLLSDRFSAERPKGSFSTLEIQRTEQGDSAMYLCASSFEVRGFRETQYFGPGTRLLVL.

The chain employs TRBV18 and TRBJ1-1; 8 nucleotides align to TRBD1. CDR3 length: 14 amino acids. Trimming took 3 bases from V and 5 from J; bases not matched to a gene: 5. Germline CDR1 and CDR2: KGHSH and LQKENI. CDR3 protein: CASSPTGVGTEAFF. The CDR3 coding sequence is TGTGCCAGCTCACCGACAGGGGTGGGGACTGAAGCTTTCTTT.

In nucleotides, the CDR3 is TGTGCCAGCAGCGACCGGGGGGGTAGCACAGATACGCAGTATTTT. Protein product: CASSDRGGSTDTQYF. V is TRBV11-2 and J is TRBJ2-3, with 8 bases that match TRBD2. Germline lookup yields CDR1 SGHAT and CDR2 FQNNGV. The CDR3 length is 15 residues. The V and J ends lost 5 bases and 0 bases, in that order; junction bases with no gene match: 4.

The chain uses TRBV15 and TRBJ1-2; D might be TRBD1 (6 bases). The ends were cut back, 1 base at V and 0 bases at J, with 9 bases in the middle. Germline lookup yields CDR1 LNHNV and CDR2 YYDKDF (reference sequence). The CDR3 sequence is 15 residues long. CDR3 in amino acids: CATSRGRQANYGYTF. CDR3 DNA: TGTGCCACCAGCAGAGGCAGACAGGCTAACTATGGCTACACCTTC.

The V call is TRBV29-1, the J call TRBJ1-2; TRBD1 matches 8 bases. After removal of 6 bases from V and 6 bases from J, the junction contained 9 bases not matched to a gene. The CDR3 runs 13 residues. Germline CDR1 reads SQVTM; CDR2 reads ANQGSEA. The CDR3: CSVFSDRVNGYTF. In DNA, the CDR3 is TGCAGCGTGTTTTCGGACAGGGTCAATGGCTACACCTTC.

The chain combines TRBV27 with TRBJ2-3, with D perhaps matching TRBD2 (6 bases). V gave up 7 bases and J gave up 0 bases, with 20 bases separating them. CDR3 length equals 17 residues. Looked up from germline, CDR1 is MNHEY and CDR2 is SMNVEV (reference sequence). The CDR3 DNA is TGTGCCAGCAAATTCACGTCCCTAGCGATTAGCACAGATACGCAGTATTTT. It yields the protein CASKFTSLAISTDTQYF.

A single count supports this clone. The rearrangement links TRBV27 to TRBJ2-1; D may be TRBD2 (5 bases). Germline V lookup: CDR1 MNHEY, CDR2 SMNVEV (reference sequence). There are 13 residues in the CDR3. V dropped 6 bases and J dropped 8 bases, with 14 bases sitting between them. This CDR3 reads CASSLAPTDEQFF. The DNA of the CDR3 is TGTGCCAGCAGCCTAGCTCCTACCGATGAGCAGTTCTTC.